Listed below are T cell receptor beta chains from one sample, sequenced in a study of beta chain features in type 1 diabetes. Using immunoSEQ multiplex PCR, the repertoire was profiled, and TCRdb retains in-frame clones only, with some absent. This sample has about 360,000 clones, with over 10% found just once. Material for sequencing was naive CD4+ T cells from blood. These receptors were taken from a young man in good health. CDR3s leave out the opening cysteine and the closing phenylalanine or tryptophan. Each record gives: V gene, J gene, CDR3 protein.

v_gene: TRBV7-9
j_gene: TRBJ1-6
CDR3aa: ASSFQDTYNSPLH

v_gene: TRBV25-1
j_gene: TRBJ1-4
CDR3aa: ASRGSSEKLF

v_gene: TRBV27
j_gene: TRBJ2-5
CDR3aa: ASSSLPRFPGETQY

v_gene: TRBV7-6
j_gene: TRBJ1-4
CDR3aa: ASSGGGFTNEKLF

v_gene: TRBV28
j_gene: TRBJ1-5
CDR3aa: ASSFLGGSNQPQH

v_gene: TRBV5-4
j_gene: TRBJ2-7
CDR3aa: ASSSTGRYEQY

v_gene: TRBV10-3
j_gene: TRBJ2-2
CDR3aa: AIQTQAGANTGELF

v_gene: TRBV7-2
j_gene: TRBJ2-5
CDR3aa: ASSLLTSGGETQY

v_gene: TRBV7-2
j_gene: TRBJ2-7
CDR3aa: ASSLASTGPYEQY

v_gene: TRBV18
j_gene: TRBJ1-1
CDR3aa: ASSRLGGGRDTEAF

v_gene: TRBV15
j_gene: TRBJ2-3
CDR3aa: ATSRDLTGVSTDTQY

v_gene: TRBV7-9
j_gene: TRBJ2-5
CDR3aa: ASSPPGGQETQY

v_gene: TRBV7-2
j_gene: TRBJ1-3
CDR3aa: ASSLTGTGNTIY

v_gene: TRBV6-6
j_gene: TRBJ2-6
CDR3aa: ASSYFSSGANVLT

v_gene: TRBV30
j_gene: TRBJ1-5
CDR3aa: AWGSTGGQPQH

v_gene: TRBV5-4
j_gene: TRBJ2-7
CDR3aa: ASSQEPDRAAYEQY

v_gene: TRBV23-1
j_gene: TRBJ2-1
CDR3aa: ASSLPPGQLYNEQF

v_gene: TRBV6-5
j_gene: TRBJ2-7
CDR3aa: ASSYPDSTYEQY

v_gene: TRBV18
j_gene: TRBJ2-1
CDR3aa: ASSPASSNEQF

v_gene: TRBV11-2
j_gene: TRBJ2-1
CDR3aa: ASSLQGPTYNEQF

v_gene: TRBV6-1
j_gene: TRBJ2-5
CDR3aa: AISRQGQETQY

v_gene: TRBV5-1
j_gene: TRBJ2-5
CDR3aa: ASSSNWETQY